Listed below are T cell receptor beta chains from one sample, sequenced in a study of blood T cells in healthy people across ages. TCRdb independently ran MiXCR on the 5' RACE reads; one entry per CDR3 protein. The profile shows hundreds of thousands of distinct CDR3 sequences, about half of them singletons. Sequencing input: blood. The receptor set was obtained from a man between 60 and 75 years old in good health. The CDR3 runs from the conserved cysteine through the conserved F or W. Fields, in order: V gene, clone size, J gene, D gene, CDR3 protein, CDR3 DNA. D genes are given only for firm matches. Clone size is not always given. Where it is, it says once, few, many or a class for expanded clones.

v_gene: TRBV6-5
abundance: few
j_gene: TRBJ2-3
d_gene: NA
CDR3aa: CASAVGGNTDTQYF
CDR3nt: TGTGCCAGCGCCGTAGGGGGGAACACAGATACGCAGTATTTT

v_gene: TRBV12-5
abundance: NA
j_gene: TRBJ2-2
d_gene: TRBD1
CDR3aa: CASGSGGLDTGELFF
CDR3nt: TGTGCTAGTGGTTCAGGGGGTTTGGACACCGGGGAGCTGTTTTTT

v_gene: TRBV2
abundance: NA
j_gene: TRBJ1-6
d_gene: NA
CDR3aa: CASRGSRDYSPLHF
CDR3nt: TGTGCCAGCAGGGGATCAAGGGACTATTCACCCCTCCACTTT

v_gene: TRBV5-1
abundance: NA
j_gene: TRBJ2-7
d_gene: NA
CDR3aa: CASSVSTGWEQYF
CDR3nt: TGCGCCAGCAGCGTATCGACCGGATGGGAGCAGTACTTC

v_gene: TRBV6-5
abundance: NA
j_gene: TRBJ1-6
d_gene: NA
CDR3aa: CASSYSSNSPLHF
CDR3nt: TGTGCCAGCAGTTACTCGAGTAATTCACCCCTCCACTTT

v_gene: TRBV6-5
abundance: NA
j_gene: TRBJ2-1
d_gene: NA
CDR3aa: CASSRTWSAGNEQFF
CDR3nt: TGTGCCAGCAGTCGGACGTGGAGCGCGGGAAATGAGCAGTTCTTC

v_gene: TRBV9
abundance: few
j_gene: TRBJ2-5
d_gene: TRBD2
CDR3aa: CASSALAGAQETQYF
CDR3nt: TGTGCCAGCAGCGCCCTAGCGGGAGCTCAAGAGACCCAGTACTTC

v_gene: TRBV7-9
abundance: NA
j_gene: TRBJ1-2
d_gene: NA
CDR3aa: CASSSDTGNYGYTF
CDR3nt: TGTGCCAGCAGCTCGGATACAGGGAACTATGGCTACACCTTC

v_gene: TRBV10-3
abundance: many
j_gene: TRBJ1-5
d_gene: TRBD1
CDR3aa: CAISARDSSNQPQHF
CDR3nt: TGTGCCATCAGCGCAAGGGACAGCAGCAATCAGCCCCAGCATTTT

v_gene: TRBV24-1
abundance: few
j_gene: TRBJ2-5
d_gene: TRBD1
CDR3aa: CATSDYGTGDETQYF
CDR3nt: TGTGCCACCAGTGATTACGGGACAGGGGACGAGACCCAGTACTTC

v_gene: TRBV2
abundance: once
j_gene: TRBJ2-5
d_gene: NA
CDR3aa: CASSEGALALRETQYF
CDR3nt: TGTGCCAGCAGTGAGGGGGCGCTAGCGCTCAGAGAGACCCAGTACTTC

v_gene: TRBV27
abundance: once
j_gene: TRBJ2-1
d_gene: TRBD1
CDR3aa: CASSTGTGGDEQFF
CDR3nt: TGTGCCAGCAGCACCGGGACAGGGGGCGATGAGCAGTTCTTC

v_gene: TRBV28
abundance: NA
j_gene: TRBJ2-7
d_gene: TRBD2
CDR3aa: CASRSAAGVREQYF
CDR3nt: TGTGCCAGCCGGTCGGCAGCGGGAGTCCGGGAGCAGTACTTC

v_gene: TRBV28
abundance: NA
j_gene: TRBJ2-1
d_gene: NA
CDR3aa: CASSLAHGGDEQFF
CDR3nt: TGTGCCAGCAGTTTAGCCCATGGGGGCGATGAGCAGTTCTTC

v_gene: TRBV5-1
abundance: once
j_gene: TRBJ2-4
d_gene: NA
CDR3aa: CASSLTGPSEQYF
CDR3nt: TGCGCCAGCAGCTTGACAGGCCCATCGGAGCAGTACTTC

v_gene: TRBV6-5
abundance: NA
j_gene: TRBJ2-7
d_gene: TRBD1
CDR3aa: CASSYSARGPDEQYF
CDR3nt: TGTGCCAGCAGTTACTCAGCCAGGGGGCCTGACGAGCAGTACTTC

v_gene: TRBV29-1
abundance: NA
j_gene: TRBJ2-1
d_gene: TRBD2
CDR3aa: CSVNLAGGGNEQFF
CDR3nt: TGCAGCGTCAATCTAGCGGGAGGGGGCAATGAGCAGTTCTTC

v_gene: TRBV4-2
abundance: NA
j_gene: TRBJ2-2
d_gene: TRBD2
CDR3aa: CASSLSGRGARELFF
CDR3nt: TGTGCCAGCAGCCTGAGCGGGAGGGGGGCCCGGGAGCTGTTTTTT

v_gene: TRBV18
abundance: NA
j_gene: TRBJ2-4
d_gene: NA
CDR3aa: CASSPPTGKTQNIQYF
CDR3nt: TGTGCCAGCTCACCACCGACCGGGAAGACCCAAAACATTCAGTACTTC

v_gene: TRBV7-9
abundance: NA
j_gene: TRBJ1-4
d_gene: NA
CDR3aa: CASSSRAGDEKLFF
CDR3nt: TGTGCCAGCAGCTCCAGGGCTGGGGATGAAAAACTGTTTTTT